This T cell receptor beta chain derives from a study of T cell repertoires in cytomegalovirus infection. Study-wide results and limits: Dominating the ex vivo response were HLA-C-restricted CMV-specific TCR beta clonotypes.

Germline assignment: CDR1 SGHTA and CDR2 FQGNSA. The ends were cut back, 7 bases at V and 5 bases at J, with 11 bases in the middle. There are 13 residues in the CDR3. TCRdb passed the reads through MiXCR, listing each CDR3 protein once. The data contain 650,000 to 900,000 distinct CDR3 sequences, roughly 33% of them singletons. A word on this clonotype: The target antigen is unknown.

The V and J genes are TRBV7-2 and TRBJ2-2; no clear D gene. The TCR sequence derives from a human donor in good health (CMV status not recorded). Some clones in this sample may be carry-over from other donors' samples. The sample was cultured CD8+ T cells from PBMCs, taken from culture after CMV antigen stimulation. CDR3 nucleotides: TGTGCCAGCACCGACACTTTAACCGGGGAGCTGTTTTTT. Encoded protein: CASTDTLTGELFF.